The 9 T cell receptor beta chains listed next were all sequenced from one sample in a study of OX40 agonist ivuxolimab in advanced cancers. TCRdb's copy holds only in-frame clones and misses some; the assay was immunoSEQ multiplex PCR. The sample consists of 75,000 to 100,000 clones, over 75% of them appearing once. Here the sequenced sample was CD4+ or CD8+ T cells sorted from blood, taken in a trial of the OX40 agonist ivuxolimab. Receptor source: an adult with an advanced solid tumor such as melanoma, head and neck, liver or kidney cancer.

The chain combines TRBV4-3 with TRBJ1-2; no firm D call. The CDR3 is 17 residues long. Germline values: CDR1 LGHNA, CDR2 YSLEER. Trimming removed 6 bases at V and 4 bases at J, with 24 bases between. The CDR3 DNA is TGCGCCAGCAGTGAGCTTGTGATACGCAGAAAGACCTATGGCTACACCTTC. It translates to CASSELVIRRKTYGYTF.

This rearrangement joins TRBV7-2 to TRBJ2-7; D not certain. This CDR3 is 14 amino acids long. V lost 5 bases, J lost 2 bases, and 13 bases lay in between. Germline V lookup: CDR1 SGHTA, CDR2 FQGNSA. The CDR3 is CASSQIARAYEQYF. Written as DNA, the CDR3 is TGTGCCAGCAGCCAAATCGCCCGCGCCTACGAGCAGTACTTC.

V is TRBV9 and J is TRBJ2-7; D is unresolved. Trimming took 0 bases from V and 2 from J, leaving 21 bases between them. The CDR3 spans 18 residues. Germline V gene lookup returns CDR1 SGDLS and CDR2 YYNGEE. CDR3 region: CASSVDEPAGDRTYEQYF. CDR3 nucleotide sequence: TGTGCCAGCAGCGTAGATGAACCGGCTGGAGATCGTACCTACGAGCAGTACTTC.

J is TRBJ2-3 and V is TRBV4-3; TRBD2 aligns across 7 bases. Trimming at V came to 5 bases and at J to 1 base, leaving 3 bases not matched to a gene. The CDR3 contains 14 residues. Germline lookup yields CDR1 LGHNA and CDR2 YSLEER. CDR3 in DNA: TGCGCCAGCAGCTCCCGGGGGGGCACAGATACGCAGTATTTT. Translated: CASSSRGGTDTQYF.

This rearrangement joins TRBV27 to TRBJ2-5, with 11 bases that match TRBD2. This CDR3 spans 16 amino acids. With V trimmed by 3 bases and J by 1 base, 4 bases remained unmatched. Per the germline V gene, CDR1 is MNHEY and CDR2 is SMNVEV (reference sequence). CDR3 residues: CASSFFGTSGQETQYF. As DNA, the CDR3 is TGTGCCAGCAGTTTTTTTGGGACTAGCGGCCAAGAGACCCAGTACTTC.

The chain couples TRBV12-5 to TRBJ2-2; D gene unclear. Germline CDR1 reads LGHNT; CDR2 reads FRNRAP. This CDR3 spans 13 amino acids. The V end was cut by 8 bases, the J end by 1 base, with 8 bases between. CDR3 protein: CASSGRNTGELFF. CDR3 coding DNA: TGTGCTAGTTCTGGCAGGAACACCGGGGAGCTGTTTTTT.

This chain joins TRBV12-5 and TRBJ1-1; 8 nucleotides agree with TRBD1. The J segment lost 1 base and the V segment lost 4 bases, leaving 8 bases of the junction unmatched. The CDR3 is 16 residues long. CDR1 and CDR2 from the germline V gene are LGHNT and FRNRAP. The CDR3 is CASGSNPGGGNTEAFF. Here the CDR3 DNA reads TGTGCTAGTGGTTCGAACCCAGGGGGCGGGAACACTGAAGCTTTCTTT.

This chain links TRBV13 with TRBJ2-7; D is possibly TRBD2 (6 bases). Trimming took 2 bases from V and 4 from J, leaving 15 bases between them. The CDR3 has 15 residues. Germline V CDR1 and CDR2: PRHDT, FYEKMQ (reference sequence). CDR3 in amino acids: CASSLRRDLGYEQYF. The CDR3 DNA is TGTGCCAGCAGCTTAAGGAGGGACCTGGGGTACGAGCAGTACTTC.

The rearrangement links TRBV6-1 to TRBJ2-7; 12 nucleotides align to TRBD2. Trimming removed 4 bases from V and 3 bases from J; junction bases left unmatched: 7. The CDR3 covers 16 residues. Germline lookup yields CDR1 MNHNS and CDR2 SASEGT. The CDR3 region is CASSAPATSGSYEQYF. The DNA of the CDR3 is TGTGCCAGCAGTGCCCCTGCGACTAGCGGGAGCTACGAGCAGTACTTC.